The T cell receptor (beta chain) under discussion was sequenced for a study of T cells in Graves' hyperthyroidism and ophthalmopathy. General study points: Appearing also in blood were most of the thyroid clonotypes expanded above 0.001.

CDR3 length: 16 amino acids. The V end was cut by 0 bases, the J end by 1 base, with 12 bases between. Germline V gives CDR1 SGHAT, CDR2 FQNNGV. The TCR beta CDR3 regions underwent amplification using RNA transcripts as the source. Using the HTBI primer set, a first-round RT-PCR was run on the TCR CDR3. TCRdb reprocessed the multiplex PCR reads via MiXCR and lists one record per CDR3 protein. The table has a few hundred thousand distinct CDR3 sequences, around a fifth seen once. This clonotype was observed at least ten times. Its antigen is as yet unknown. Patients with ophthalmopathy all had a Clinical Activity Score of at least 3, a NOSPECS grade of at least 4 and duration under 3 months. Patients were excluded for uncontrolled infection, other autoimmune disease, pregnancy or lactation. Clinical symptoms, serum thyroxine and TRAb, thyroid ultrasound and orbital computed tomography together formed the diagnostic basis.

Input material: blood. This receptor was taken from a woman aged 70 to 79 with Graves' ophthalmopathy. The chain employs TRBV11-2 and TRBJ2-5; no definite D call. CDR3 bases: TGTGCCAGCAGCTTAGATTTGGGCAGGACCCAAGAGACCCAGTACTTC. Translating gives CASSLDLGRTQETQYF.